This section outlines one TCR beta chain sequence together with its context. The antigen is undetermined. The PCR employed 60 Vbeta primers together with 13 Jbeta primers. Generated by immunoSEQ multiplex PCR, the TCRdb table keeps only in-frame clones and is missing some. The sample carries some 60,000 clones, just under 85% recorded once. The CDR3 is 16 amino acids. Germline V gives CDR1 ENHRY, CDR2 SYGVKD. V was clipped by 4 bases and J by 0 bases, with 13 bases between them. The data stem from a study of cytomegalovirus exposure and HLA in healthy donors. Study-wide points: It was shown in a later analysis that HLA-associated TCR beta chains were more clonally expanded than other, equally common chains.

The chain links TRBV10-3 to TRBJ1-3; D gene ambiguous. Sequencing input: PBMCs. The receptor's source is a middle-aged man in good health and CMV-seronegative. The CDR3 sequence: CAISGVGGASGNTIYF. The CDR3 DNA reads TGTGCCATCAGTGGTGTAGGCGGCGCCTCTGGAAACACCATATATTTT.